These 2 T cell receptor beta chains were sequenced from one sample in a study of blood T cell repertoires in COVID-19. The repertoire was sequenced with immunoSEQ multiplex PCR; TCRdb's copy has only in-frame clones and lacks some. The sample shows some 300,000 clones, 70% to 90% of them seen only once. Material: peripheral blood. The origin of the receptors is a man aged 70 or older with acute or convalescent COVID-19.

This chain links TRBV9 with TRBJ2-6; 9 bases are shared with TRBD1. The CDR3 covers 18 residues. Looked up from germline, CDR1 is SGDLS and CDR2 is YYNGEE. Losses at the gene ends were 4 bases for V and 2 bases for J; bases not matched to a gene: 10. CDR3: CASSPPGQGTPGANVLTF. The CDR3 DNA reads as TGTGCCAGCAGCCCACCGGGACAGGGAACCCCTGGGGCCAACGTCCTGACTTTC.

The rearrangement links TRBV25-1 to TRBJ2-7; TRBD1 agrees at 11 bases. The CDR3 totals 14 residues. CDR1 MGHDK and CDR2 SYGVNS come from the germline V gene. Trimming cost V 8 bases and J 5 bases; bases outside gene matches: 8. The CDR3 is CASRSGTGGDEQYF. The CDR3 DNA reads TGTGCCAGCCGGAGTGGGACAGGGGGGGACGAGCAGTACTTC.